This T cell receptor (beta chain) was identified during a study of T cell responses to AZD1222 COVID-19 vaccine. General observations from the study: Compared with day 0, the breadth and depth of the Spike-specific TCR repertoire rose significantly after two doses of AZD1222. No day 14 peak samples; only post-peak repertoires were characterized.

As for this clone: No antigen is known for it. The junction differs from germline at one of its ends, possibly a read error.

Germline V gene data show CDR1 as SNHLY and CDR2 as FYNNEI. This CDR3 is built from 16 residues. This table comes from immunoSEQ multiplex PCR, and its TCRdb copy is limited to in-frame clones, with some not included. The sample has around 62,000 clones, 70% to 90% seen once; the top ten hold roughly 5%. This clonotype was sampled from an adult in good health. This material consisted of peripheral blood, taken on day 0 of AZD1222 vaccination. The chain links TRBV2 to TRBJ2-1; TRBD2 agrees at 9 bases. The chain's CDR3 is CASSEVVAGGRYEQFF. The CDR3 DNA reads TGTGCCAGCAGCGAAGTCGTGGCGGGGGGGAGGTATGAGCAGTTCTTC.